This T cell receptor (beta chain) was documented in a study of tumor-infiltrating lymphocytes in primary liver carcinoma. About the research overall: Sample counts of productive TCRbeta reads spanned roughly 3.65 to 7.13 million; these counts were similar across tissue types. Study observations and caveats: Significantly larger top-250-clone fractions were found in tumors than in blood (p = 0.039).

TCR beta cDNA was prepared out of roughly 450 ng total RNA by means of a constant-region primer. Employing slightly modified ARM-PCR, three nested multiplex PCR rounds were run, and these gave rise to the TCR beta libraries. The two initial PCR rounds, nine to eleven cycles each, used TRBV1-TRBV30 forward and C-beta reverse primers. TCRdb ran MiXCR on the multiplex PCR reads and lists one entry per CDR3 protein. The profile covers 25,000 to 35,000 distinct CDR3 sequences, with over 60% appearing a single time and approximately 40% taken by the ten largest. This clonotype was observed a handful of times. The antigen is unknown. The study co-extracted DNA and RNA from around 20-30 mg of unsorted bulk tissue. Patients' primary liver carcinoma was surgically resected. Each sampled tumor had five separate regions taken from it. This CDR3 is 15 amino acids long. Unmatched junction bases numbered 8, after V lost 5 bases and J lost 6 bases. Germline V gene sequence: CDR1 SGDLS, CDR2 YYNGEE.

Sample: liver tumor tissue from sampling region 5. Subset in this sample: tumor region T5, tumor centre. The clonotype was recovered from a middle-aged man with primary liver carcinoma and hepatitis B virus infection. The rearrangement links TRBV9 to TRBJ1-3; 10 bases align to TRBD1. CDR3: CASSEAGTGENTIYF. CDR3 sequence (DNA): TGTGCCAGCAGTGAAGCTGGGACAGGGGAAAACACCATATATTTT.